These 26 T cell receptor beta chains share one sample of origin, sequenced in a study of radiotherapy plus CTLA-4 blockade in lung cancer. TCRdb's copy holds only in-frame clones and misses some; the assay was immunoSEQ multiplex PCR. The table has more than 40,000 clones, over 75% seen once. Sequencing used peripheral blood, obtained from a patient treated with radiotherapy plus ipilimumab. The receptor set was obtained from a human donor with non-small cell lung cancer whose response to radiotherapy plus ipilimumab could not be evaluated.

The chain uses TRBV5-5 and TRBJ2-1; D is unresolved. The ends were cut back, 4 bases at V and 10 bases at J, with 30 bases in the middle. CDR1 and CDR2 (germline): SGHKS, YYEKEE (reference sequence). This CDR3 contains 18 residues. Here the CDR3 reads CASSDPANAWYTPGEQFF. CDR3 nucleotides: TGTGCCAGCAGCGACCCCGCCAATGCATGGTACACTCCCGGGGAGCAGTTCTTC.

On this clone: Within the sample, other DNA sequences also encode this same CDR3. The J gene is TRBJ1-2, the V gene TRBV7-9; D might be TRBD1 (5 bases). The CDR3 contains 15 residues. From germline, CDR1 is SEHNR and CDR2 FQNEAQ (reference sequence). The V end lost 3 bases, the J end lost 0 bases, and 11 bases lay between the germline ends. The CDR3 region has the DNA TGTGCCAGCAGCTTGGGGCGCAGCTCTAACTATGGCTACACCTTC. It is translated as CASSLGRSSNYGYTF.

J is TRBJ2-2 and V is TRBV7-8, with TRBD2 identical over 11 bases. With 1 base clipped from V and 3 bases from J, the junction kept 10 bases outside the gene matches. Germline V gene lookup returns CDR1 SGHVS and CDR2 FQNEAQ. The CDR3 loop spans 19 amino acids. This CDR3 reads CASSLGLAGTPRDTGELFF. As DNA, the CDR3 is TGTGCCAGCAGCTTAGGACTAGCGGGGACACCTAGGGACACCGGGGAGCTGTTTTTT.

For this clone: This sample also contains other DNA sequences that code for the same CDR3. The V and J genes are TRBV7-2 and TRBJ1-4; no clear D gene. Between the trimmed V and J ends, which lost 2 bases and 1 base, there was a span of 5 bases. Germline CDR1 is SGHTA and CDR2 is FQGNSA. The length of the CDR3 is 14 residues. The CDR3 region is CASSLRRTNEKLFF. As DNA, the CDR3 is TGTGCCAGCAGCTTAAGGAGAACTAATGAAAAACTGTTTTTT.

This chain joins TRBV4-2 and TRBJ2-5; 8 bases are a match to TRBD2. CDR1 is LGHNA and CDR2 is YNFKEQ in the germline V gene. There are 16 residues in the CDR3. J gave up 5 bases and V 0 bases, and 8 bases lay outside the gene matches. The CDR3 nucleotides read TGTGCCAGCAGCCAAGACCCTCGGGGGGGCGGGGAGACCCAGTACTTC. Translated, it gives CASSQDPRGGGETQYF.

V usage is TRBV11-2 and J usage is TRBJ1-1, with 10 bases fitting TRBD1. Germline V gene lookup returns CDR1 SGHAT and CDR2 FQNNGV. Germline trimming cut 4 bases from V and 4 bases from J; bases unmatched to any gene: 15. The CDR3 has 18 residues. The CDR3 DNA is TGTGCCAGCAGCTCCTCCGGGACAGGGGTCGCGTTGATCACTGAAGCTTTCTTT. Translated, it gives CASSSSGTGVALITEAFF.

This rearrangement joins TRBV19 to TRBJ2-5; tentative D call: TRBD1 (6 bases). Germline V gene data show CDR1 as LNHDA and CDR2 as SQIVND (reference sequence). Trimming took 7 bases from V and 1 from J, leaving 13 bases between them. The CDR3 runs to 14 residues. As DNA, the CDR3 is TGTGCCAGTAAGCTGGACAGAGTCCAAGAGACCCAGTACTTC. Protein: CASKLDRVQETQYF.

The genes are TRBV6-1 and TRBJ2-1; 9 bases fit TRBD2. The CDR3 has 13 residues. The germline CDR1 and CDR2 sequences are MNHNS and SASEGT. V shed 5 bases and J 8 bases; nucleotides not matched to a gene: 4. DNA for the CDR3: TGTGCCAGCAGTTTAGCGGGAGCCGATGAGCAGTTCTTC. Protein product: CASSLAGADEQFF.

The chain has TRBV12-2 and TRBJ2-2; the D call TRBD2 from the table was never checked on the DNA. TRBV12-2 is designated a pseudogene. This CDR3 contains 17 residues. The CDR3 DNA follows: TGTGCAAGTCGCTTAGTGGGCGGGAGGACCAACACCGGGGAGCTGTTTTTT. The encoded protein is CASRLVGGRTNTGELFF.

V and J are TRBV7-9 and TRBJ2-7, with 8 bases identical to TRBD1. Germline loops: CDR1 SEHNR, CDR2 FQNEAQ (reference sequence). J gave up 1 base and V 8 bases, and 10 bases lay outside the gene matches. The CDR3 sequence is 15 residues long. As DNA, the CDR3 is TGTGCCAGCTTGGCAGGGGGCGTCAAATCCTACGAGCAGTACTTC. Protein sequence: CASLAGGVKSYEQYF.

A few counts support this clone. V gene TRBV4-3 combines with J gene TRBJ1-6; D gene unclear. The length of the CDR3 is 19 residues. CDR1 LGHNA and CDR2 YSLEER come from the germline V gene. V lost 0 bases, J lost 0 bases, and 15 bases lay in between. As DNA, the CDR3 is TGCGCCAGCAGCCAAGATGTAATTGGGCAGTTCTCCTATAATTCACCCCTCCACTTT. This codes for CASSQDVIGQFSYNSPLHF.

The chain is built from TRBV2 and TRBJ1-4, with 8 bases matching TRBD1. The CDR3 has 15 residues. Trimming removed 6 bases from V and 4 bases from J; junction bases left unmatched: 7. The germline V gene has CDR1 SNHLY and CDR2 FYNNEI. The CDR3 nucleotides are TGTGCCAGCAGGCAAAGACAGGGGTTTAATGAAAAACTGTTTTTT. Amino acids: CASRQRQGFNEKLFF.

J is TRBJ1-2 and V is TRBV7-8; maybe TRBD1 (6 bases). V was clipped by 2 bases and J by 6 bases, with 16 bases between them. From germline, CDR1 is SGHVS and CDR2 FQNEAQ. CDR3 length equals 15 residues. CDR3 region: CASSLSIRDKDGYTF. The DNA for the CDR3 is TGTGCCAGCAGCTTAAGCATCCGGGACAAGGATGGCTACACCTTC. The variable domain in full, with the rest retrieved from reference TRBV7-8 and TRBJ1-2, is GAGVSQSPRYKVAKRGQDVALRCDPISGHVSLFWYQQALGQGPEFLTYFQNEAQLDKSGLPSDRFFAERPEGSVSTLKIQRTQQEDSAVYLCASSLSIRDKDGYTFGSGTRLTVV.

In its sample, this clone was seen once. The rearrangement uses TRBV5-6 and TRBJ1-1; 8 bases agree with TRBD1. The germline V gene encodes CDR1 SGHDT and CDR2 YYEEEE. V shed 0 bases and J 7 bases; nucleotides not matched to a gene: 11. CDR3 length: 16 residues. This CDR3 is CASSLGAWGQVFEAFF. CDR3 bases: TGTGCCAGCAGCTTGGGGGCCTGGGGACAGGTATTTGAAGCTTTCTTT. The complete variable domain, with remaining parts taken from reference TRBV5-6 and TRBJ1-1, reads DAGVTQSPTHLIKTRGQQVTLRCSPKSGHDTVSWYQQALGQGPQFIFQYYEEEERQRGNFPDRFSGHQFPNYSSELNVNALLLGDSALYLCASSLGAWGQVFEAFFGQGTRLTVV.

The chain is built from TRBV19 and TRBJ1-5, with a possible D match to TRBD1 (6 bases). In germline, CDR1 is LNHDA, CDR2 SQIVND (reference sequence). V lost 5 bases to trimming and J lost 3 bases, with 17 bases between them. This CDR3 spans 16 amino acids. CDR3 sequence: CASSSLTGGINQPQHF. For the CDR3, the DNA is TGTGCCAGTAGTTCCCTGACAGGAGGCATCAATCAGCCCCAGCATTTT.

The chain combines TRBV29-1 with TRBJ2-7, with 8 bases matching TRBD2. The V and J ends lost 2 bases and 9 bases, in that order; junction bases with no gene match: 12. This CDR3 has 14 amino acids. Per germline, CDR1 SQVTM and CDR2 ANQGSEA. This chain's CDR3 is CSVESLAGRGGQYF. CDR3 bases: TGCAGCGTTGAATCGCTAGCCGGGAGGGGTGGGCAGTACTTC.

This chain links TRBV9 with TRBJ2-5; 9 bases match TRBD2. This CDR3 has 15 residues. Trimming removed 2 bases from V and 3 bases from J; junction bases left unmatched: 5. The germline gives CDR1 SGDLS, CDR2 YYNGEE. CDR3: CASSVASGEKETQYF. CDR3 coding DNA: TGTGCCAGCAGCGTTGCTAGCGGGGAAAAAGAGACCCAGTACTTC.

This clone was found a few times. J is TRBJ1-1 and V is TRBV4-1; D not resolved. CDR1 is MGHRA and CDR2 is YSYEKL in the germline V gene. The CDR3 length is 14 residues. The ends were cut back, 3 bases at V and 1 base at J, with 9 bases in the middle. This chain's CDR3 is CASSQLQRNTEAFF. The CDR3 coding sequence is TGCGCCAGCAGCCAGTTACAGAGGAACACTGAAGCTTTCTTT.

The chain employs TRBV28 and TRBJ1-1; a possible D gene is TRBD1 (5 bases). The V and J ends lost 5 bases and 6 bases respectively, with 19 bases between them. The CDR3 has 15 amino acids. The germline CDR1 and CDR2 sequences are MDHEN and SYDVKM. This CDR3 reads CASSPALGGVPEAFF. The CDR3 bases are TGTGCCAGCAGTCCAGCCCTTGGGGGGGTGCCTGAAGCTTTCTTT.

This clone was observed a handful of times. The rearrangement uses TRBV6-6 and TRBJ1-2, with D maybe TRBD1 (6 bases). CDR3 size: 13 residues. Trimming took 5 bases from V and 2 from J, leaving 9 bases between them. Germline-derived CDR1 and CDR2 are MNHNY and SVGAGI (reference sequence). The CDR3 coding sequence is TGTGCCAGCAGTCCCCAGGGGAACTATGGCTACACCTTC. As protein: CASSPQGNYGYTF.

This clone was recorded only once. The CDR3 reads CASSEGSGVYEQYF. The CDR3 region has the DNA TGTGCCAGCAGCGAAGGGTCGGGGGTTTACGAGCAGTACTTC. The rearrangement uses TRBV9 and TRBJ2-7; TRBD2 is a possible D gene (6 bases). Trimming took 3 bases from V and 4 from J, leaving 14 bases between them. Germline loops: CDR1 SGDLS, CDR2 YYNGEE. This CDR3 comprises 14 residues.

CDR3 loop: CARGGGNEKLFF. The CDR3 DNA is TGCGCCAGGGGAGGGGGGAATGAAAAACTGTTTTTT. The chain uses TRBV10-1 and TRBJ1-4; maybe TRBD1 (6 bases). Germline V gene sequence: CDR1 WNHNN, CDR2 SYGVQD (reference sequence). The CDR3 totals 12 residues. V shed 9 bases and J shed 5 bases, with 10 bases lying between them.

The V gene is TRBV27, the J gene TRBJ2-3; 8 bases are shared with TRBD2. V shed 6 bases and J 1 base; nucleotides not matched to a gene: 0. Per germline, CDR1 MNHEY and CDR2 SMNVEV (reference sequence). The CDR3 has 13 residues. The CDR3 DNA reads as TGTGCCAGCAGACTAGCGGGCACAGATACGCAGTATTTT. Translating it yields CASRLAGTDTQYF.

The genes are TRBV7-9 and TRBJ1-2; 10 bases map to TRBD1. Germline values: CDR1 SEHNR, CDR2 FQNEAQ (reference sequence). The CDR3 is 16 residues long. Trimming took 8 bases from V and 6 from J; bases not matched to a gene: 15. The CDR3 nucleotides read TGTGCCAGCTCCGCGTTAAGCGACAGGGGGCGGGATGGCTACACCTTC. Translated, it gives CASSALSDRGRDGYTF.

The gene calls are TRBV7-6 and TRBJ1-1, with 8 bases fitting TRBD1. The germline gives CDR1 SGHVS, CDR2 FNYEAQ. This CDR3 has 15 residues. V dropped 3 bases and J dropped 0; count of bases not matched to a gene: 3. The CDR3 loop reads CASSLDRVLNTEAFF. The DNA of the CDR3 is TGTGCCAGCAGCTTGGACAGGGTCCTGAACACTGAAGCTTTCTTT.

The V call is TRBV5-1, the J call TRBJ2-3; TRBD2 agrees at 10 bases. Unmatched junction bases numbered 14, after V lost 7 bases and J lost 6 bases. CDR1 SGHRS and CDR2 YFSETQ come from the germline V gene. The CDR3 length is 16 residues. CDR3 in amino acids: CASALKASGGADTQYF. The CDR3 DNA sequence: TGCGCCAGCGCCCTGAAGGCCAGCGGGGGGGCGGATACGCAGTATTTT.